This T cell receptor beta chain comes out of a study of CD8 T cells in ankylosing spondylitis. Findings of the study overall: A subset of motif variants has previously been described in the synovial fluid and blood of reactive arthritis. With a CD8+ phenotype, disease-linked clones were relatively rare in peripheral blood. There was reportedly significant enrichment of clones that were disease-linked in matched ankylosing spondylitis synovial fluid. A TCR beta motif of about eight highly homologous variants seemed to mark ankylosing spondylitis blood.

Quantitative barcoded 5'-RACE was used to prepare TCR beta libraries. One entry per CDR3 protein, called by TCRdb with MiXCR from the 5' RACE reads. The sample yields roughly 370,000 distinct CDR3 sequences, around 22% seen once. Remarks on this clonotype: Its antigen is unknown.

The CDR3 extends over 14 amino acids. From germline, CDR1 is SGHVS and CDR2 FQNEAQ. Trimming cost V 5 bases and J 9 bases; bases outside gene matches: 10. The specimen was blood, either unsorted or a sorted T cell fraction (not recorded which). The sequence derives from a male donor with ankylosing spondylitis. The J gene is TRBJ2-1, the V gene TRBV7-8; 7 bases match TRBD1. CDR3 protein: CASSPMTGSFEQFF. For the CDR3, the DNA is TGTGCCAGCAGCCCGATGACAGGGAGTTTTGAGCAGTTCTTC.